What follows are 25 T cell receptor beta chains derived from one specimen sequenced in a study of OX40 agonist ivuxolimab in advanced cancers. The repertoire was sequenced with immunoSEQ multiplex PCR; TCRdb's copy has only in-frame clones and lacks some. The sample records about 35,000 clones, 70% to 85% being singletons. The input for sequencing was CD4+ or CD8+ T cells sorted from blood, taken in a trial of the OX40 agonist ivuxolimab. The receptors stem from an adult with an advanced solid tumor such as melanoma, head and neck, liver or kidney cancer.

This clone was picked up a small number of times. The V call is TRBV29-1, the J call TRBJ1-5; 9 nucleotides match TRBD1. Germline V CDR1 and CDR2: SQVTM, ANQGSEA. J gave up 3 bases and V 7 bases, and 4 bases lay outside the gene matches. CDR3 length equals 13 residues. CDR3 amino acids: CSAGQGLNQPQHF. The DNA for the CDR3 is TGCAGCGCTGGACAGGGGCTCAATCAGCCCCAGCATTTT.

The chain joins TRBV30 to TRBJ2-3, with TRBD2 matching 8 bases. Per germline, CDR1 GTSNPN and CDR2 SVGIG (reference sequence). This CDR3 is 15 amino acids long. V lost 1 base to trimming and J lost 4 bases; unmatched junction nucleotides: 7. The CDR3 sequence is CAWSGRGGWSDTQYF. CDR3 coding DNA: TGTGCCTGGAGTGGACGGGGGGGCTGGTCAGATACGCAGTATTTT.

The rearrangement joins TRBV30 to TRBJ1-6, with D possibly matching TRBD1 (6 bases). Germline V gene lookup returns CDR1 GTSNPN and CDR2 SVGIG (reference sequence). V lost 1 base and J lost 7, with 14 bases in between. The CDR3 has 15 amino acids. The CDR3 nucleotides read TGTGCCTGGAGTGGGTTGAGAGGGGGAAATTCACCCCTCCACTTT. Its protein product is CAWSGLRGGNSPLHF.

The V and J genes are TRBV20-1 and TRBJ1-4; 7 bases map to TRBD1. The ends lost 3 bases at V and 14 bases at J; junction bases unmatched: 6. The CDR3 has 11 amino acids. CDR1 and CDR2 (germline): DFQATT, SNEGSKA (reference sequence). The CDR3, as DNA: TGCAGTGCTAGCTACTTAGGGGGCCTGTTTTTT. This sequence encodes CSASYLGGLFF.

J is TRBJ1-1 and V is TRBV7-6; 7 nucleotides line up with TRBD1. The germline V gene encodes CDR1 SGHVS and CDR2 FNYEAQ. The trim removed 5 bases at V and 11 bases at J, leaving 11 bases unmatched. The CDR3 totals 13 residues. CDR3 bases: TGTGCCAGCAGCCCAACAGGGGCAATTCGGGCTTTCTTT. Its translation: CASSPTGAIRAFF.

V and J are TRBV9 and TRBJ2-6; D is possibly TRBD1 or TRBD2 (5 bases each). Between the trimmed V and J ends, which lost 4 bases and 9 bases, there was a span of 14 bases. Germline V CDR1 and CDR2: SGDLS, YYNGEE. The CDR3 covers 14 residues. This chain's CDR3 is CASSRGDGFNVLTF. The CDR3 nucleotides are TGTGCCAGCAGCAGAGGGGACGGCTTCAACGTCCTGACTTTC.

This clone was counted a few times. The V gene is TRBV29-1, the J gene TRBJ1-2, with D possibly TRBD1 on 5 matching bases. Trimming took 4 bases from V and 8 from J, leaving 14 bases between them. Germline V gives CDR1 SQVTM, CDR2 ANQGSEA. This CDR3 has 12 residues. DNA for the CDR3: TGCAGCGTTGGGACCTTCCGGGGCGGCTACACCTTC. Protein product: CSVGTFRGGYTF. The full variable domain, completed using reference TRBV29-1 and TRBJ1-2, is SAVISQKPSRDICQRGTSLTIQCQVDSQVTMMFWYRQQPGQSLTLIATANQGSEATYESGFVIDKFPISRPNLTFSTLTVSNMSPEDSSIYLCSVGTFRGGYTFGSGTRLTVV.

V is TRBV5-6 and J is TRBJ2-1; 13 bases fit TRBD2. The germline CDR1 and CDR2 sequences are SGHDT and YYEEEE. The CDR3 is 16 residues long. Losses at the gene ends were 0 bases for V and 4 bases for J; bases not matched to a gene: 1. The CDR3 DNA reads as TGTGCCAGCAGCTTGGGGACTAGCGGGGGATACAATGAGCAGTTCTTC. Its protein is CASSLGTSGGYNEQFF. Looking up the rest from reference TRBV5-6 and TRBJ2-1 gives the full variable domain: DAGVTQSPTHLIKTRGQQVTLRCSPKSGHDTVSWYQQALGQGPQFIFQYYEEEERQRGNFPDRFSGHQFPNYSSELNVNALLLGDSALYLCASSLGTSGGYNEQFFGPGTRLTVL.

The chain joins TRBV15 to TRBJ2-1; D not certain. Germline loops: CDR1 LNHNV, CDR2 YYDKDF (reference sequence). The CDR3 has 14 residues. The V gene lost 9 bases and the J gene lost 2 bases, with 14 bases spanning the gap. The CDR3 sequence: CATREGRPYNEQFF. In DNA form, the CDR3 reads TGTGCCACTCGCGAAGGCAGACCCTACAATGAGCAGTTCTTC.

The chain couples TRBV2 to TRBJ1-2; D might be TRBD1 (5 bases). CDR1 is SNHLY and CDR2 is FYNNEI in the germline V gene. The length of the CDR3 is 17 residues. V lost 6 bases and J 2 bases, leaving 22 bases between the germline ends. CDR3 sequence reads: CASSANPSGLGNYGYTF. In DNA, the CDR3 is TGTGCCAGCAGCGCAAATCCCTCAGGGTTAGGGAACTATGGCTACACCTTC.

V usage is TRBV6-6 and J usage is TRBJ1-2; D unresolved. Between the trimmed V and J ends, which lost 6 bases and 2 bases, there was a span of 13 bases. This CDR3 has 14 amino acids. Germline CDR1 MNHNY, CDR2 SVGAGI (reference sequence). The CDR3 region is CASSPASQNYGYTF. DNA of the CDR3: TGTGCCAGCAGCCCAGCCAGCCAGAACTATGGCTACACCTTC.

CDR3 coding DNA: TGTGCTAGTGGTTTAGGGGCGGGTCAGCCCCAGCATTTT. Translating it yields CASGLGAGQPQHF. The chain combines TRBV12-5 with TRBJ1-5; a possible D gene is TRBD1 (5 bases). The V end was cut by 3 bases, the J end by 6 bases, with 9 bases between. The length of the CDR3 is 13 residues. Germline-derived CDR1 and CDR2 are LGHNT and FRNRAP.

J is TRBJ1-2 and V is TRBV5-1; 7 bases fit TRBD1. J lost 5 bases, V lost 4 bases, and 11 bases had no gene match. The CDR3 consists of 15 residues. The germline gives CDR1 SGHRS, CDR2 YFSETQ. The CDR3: CASSPRQGGSYGYTF. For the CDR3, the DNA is TGCGCCAGCAGCCCGAGACAGGGAGGGTCTTATGGCTACACCTTC.

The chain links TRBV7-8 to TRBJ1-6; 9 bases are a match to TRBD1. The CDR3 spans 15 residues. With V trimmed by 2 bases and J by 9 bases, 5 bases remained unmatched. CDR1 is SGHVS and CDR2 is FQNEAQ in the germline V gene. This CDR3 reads CASSLPGQGFSPLHF. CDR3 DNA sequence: TGTGCCAGCAGCTTACCGGGACAGGGCTTTTCACCCCTCCACTTT.

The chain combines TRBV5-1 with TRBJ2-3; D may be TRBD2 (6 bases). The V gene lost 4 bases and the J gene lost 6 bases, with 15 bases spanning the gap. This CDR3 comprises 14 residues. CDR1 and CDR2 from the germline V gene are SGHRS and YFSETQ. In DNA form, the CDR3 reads TGCGCCAGCAGCGAGTCGGGGGAGGTGGATACGCAGTATTTT. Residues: CASSESGEVDTQYF.

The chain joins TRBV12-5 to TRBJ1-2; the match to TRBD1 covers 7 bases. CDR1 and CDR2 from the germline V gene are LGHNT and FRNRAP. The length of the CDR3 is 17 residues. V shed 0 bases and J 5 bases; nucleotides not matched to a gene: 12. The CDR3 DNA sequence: TGTGCTAGTGGTTTGGTTAACAGGGGAGGAGTGGTTTATGGCTACACCTTC. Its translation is CASGLVNRGGVVYGYTF.

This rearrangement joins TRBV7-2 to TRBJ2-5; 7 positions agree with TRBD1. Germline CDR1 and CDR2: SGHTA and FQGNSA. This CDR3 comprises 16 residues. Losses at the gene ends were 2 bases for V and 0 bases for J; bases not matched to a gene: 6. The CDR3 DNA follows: TGTGCCAGCAGCTTACAAGGGGGCGGACACCAAGAGACCCAGTACTTC. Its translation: CASSLQGGGHQETQYF.

In nucleotides, the CDR3 is TGTGCCAGCAGTCCCTGGGACAGGGGAGGGAGCACTGAAGCTTTCTTT. Its protein is CASSPWDRGGSTEAFF. This chain connects TRBV6-6 to TRBJ1-1, with 10 bases aligning to TRBD1. CDR1 MNHNY and CDR2 SVGAGI come from the germline V gene (reference sequence). V dropped 5 bases and J dropped 4; count of bases not matched to a gene: 10. The CDR3 covers 16 residues.

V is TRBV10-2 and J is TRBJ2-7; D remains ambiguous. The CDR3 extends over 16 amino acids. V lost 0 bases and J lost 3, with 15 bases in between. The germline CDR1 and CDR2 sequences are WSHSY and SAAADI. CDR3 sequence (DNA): TGCGCCAGCAGTGAGTCGTGGGTCGTAAACTACTACGAGCAGTACTTC. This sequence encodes CASSESWVVNYYEQYF.

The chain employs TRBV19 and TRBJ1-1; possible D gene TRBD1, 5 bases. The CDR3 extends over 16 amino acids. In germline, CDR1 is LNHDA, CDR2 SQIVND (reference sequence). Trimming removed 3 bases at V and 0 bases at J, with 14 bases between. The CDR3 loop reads CASSIRGRVMNTEAFF. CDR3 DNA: TGTGCCAGTAGTATTCGGGGCAGGGTCATGAACACTGAAGCTTTCTTT.

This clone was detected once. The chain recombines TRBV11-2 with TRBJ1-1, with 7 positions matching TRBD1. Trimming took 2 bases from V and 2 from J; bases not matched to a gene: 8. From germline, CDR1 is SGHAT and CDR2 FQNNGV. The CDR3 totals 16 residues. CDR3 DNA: TGTGCCAGCAGCTTAAGATTCGGGACAGACAACACTGAAGCTTTCTTT. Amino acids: CASSLRFGTDNTEAFF.

The CDR3 reads CASSLTGYEQYF. The CDR3 nucleotides are TGTGCCAGCAGCCTTACAGGCTACGAGCAGTACTTC. J is TRBJ2-7 and V is TRBV5-4; D is perhaps TRBD1 (5 bases). The V gene's germline CDR1 is SGHNT and CDR2 YYREEE (reference sequence). Deletions cut 4 bases from V and 3 bases from J, with 8 bases between. This CDR3 is 12 amino acids long.

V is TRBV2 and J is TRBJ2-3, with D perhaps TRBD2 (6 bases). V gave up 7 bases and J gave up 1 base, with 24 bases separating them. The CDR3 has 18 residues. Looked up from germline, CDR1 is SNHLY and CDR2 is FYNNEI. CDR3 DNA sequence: TGTGCCAGCAAAAAGGATTACCTCCCCGCTAGCGGCACAGATACGCAGTATTTT. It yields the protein CASKKDYLPASGTDTQYF.

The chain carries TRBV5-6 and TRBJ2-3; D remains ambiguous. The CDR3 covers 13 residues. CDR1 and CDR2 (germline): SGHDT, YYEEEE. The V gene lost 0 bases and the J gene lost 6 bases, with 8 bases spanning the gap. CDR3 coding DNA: TGTGCCAGCAGCTTGGGACCGACGGATACGCAGTATTTT. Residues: CASSLGPTDTQYF.

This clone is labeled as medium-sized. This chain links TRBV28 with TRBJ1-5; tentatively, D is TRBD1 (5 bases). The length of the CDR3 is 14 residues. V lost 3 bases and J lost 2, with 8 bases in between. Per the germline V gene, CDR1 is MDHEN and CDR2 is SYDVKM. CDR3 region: CASSLARGNQPQHF. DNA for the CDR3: TGTGCCAGCAGTTTGGCCAGGGGCAATCAGCCCCAGCATTTT.